This T cell receptor (beta chain) was observed in a study of graft-versus-host responses after intestinal transplantation. For the study at large: Among the recipients, transplants were multivisceral, liver-intestinal, or isolated intestinal.

Libraries were prepared by immunoSEQ multiplex PCR; TCRdb keeps only in-frame clonotypes and omits some of them. The sample holds fewer than 75,000 clones, over 85% seen once. Trimming shortened V by 4 bases and J by 8 bases, and 13 bases separated the two germline ends. Germline V gives CDR1 SGHRS, CDR2 YFSETQ. The CDR3 runs to 13 residues. The chain couples TRBV5-1 to TRBJ2-1; D possibly corresponds to TRBD1 (6 bases). This specimen was PBMCs, taken 26 days after transplant. The TCR comes from a human patient who received an intestinal transplant, so some T cells may come from the graft donor. The CDR3 spells CASSATGYDEQFF. The CDR3 coding sequence is TGCGCCAGCAGCGCAACAGGGTACGATGAGCAGTTCTTC.